This TCR beta chain is drawn from a study of shared clonotypes between healthy human individuals. CDR3 length equals 15 residues. Germline V gives CDR1 SNHLY, CDR2 FYNNEI. V was clipped by 6 bases and J by 8 bases; unmatched bases: 9. Clones were read by immunoSEQ multiplex PCR, and TCRdb kept only the in-frame ones, dropping some. The table has 2 million to 2.5 million clones, just over 90% seen once. Naive-designated CD8 cells lacked CD45RO, were positively enriched for CCR7, and omitted terminally differentiated effector memory CD45RA+ cells. J is TRBJ2-1 and V is TRBV2, with 11 bases matching TRBD1. This TCR derives from a man between 18 and 29 years old in good health. Some clones in this sample may be carry-over from other donors' samples. The sequenced sample was naive CD8+ T cells from PBMCs. CDR3 residues: CASRAPGQGVYEQFF. The CDR3 DNA follows: TGTGCCAGCAGGGCGCCGGGACAGGGGGTCTATGAGCAGTTCTTC.